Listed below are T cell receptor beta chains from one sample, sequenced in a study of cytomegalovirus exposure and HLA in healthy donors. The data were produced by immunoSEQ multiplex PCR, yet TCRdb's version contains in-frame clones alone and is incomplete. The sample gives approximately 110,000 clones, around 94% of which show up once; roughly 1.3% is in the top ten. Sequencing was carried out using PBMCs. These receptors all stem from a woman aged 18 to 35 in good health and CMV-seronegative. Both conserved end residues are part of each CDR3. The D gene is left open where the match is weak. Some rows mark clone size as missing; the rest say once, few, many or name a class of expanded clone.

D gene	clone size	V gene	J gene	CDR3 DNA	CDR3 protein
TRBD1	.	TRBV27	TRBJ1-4	TGTGCCAGCAGTCGCACAGGGGGTGGGGGTGAAAAACTGTTTTTT	CASSRTGGGGEKLFF
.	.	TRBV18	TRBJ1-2	TGTGCCAGCTCATCCGGGACACTCTATGGCTACACCTTC	CASSSGTLYGYTF
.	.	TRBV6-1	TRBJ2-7	TGTGCCAGCCGACCCGGGACTTCGGAGGTGGCGCAGTACTTC	CASRPGTSEVAQYF
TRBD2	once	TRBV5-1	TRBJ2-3	TGCGCCAGCAGCTTATATAGCGGGGGCCCCGGAGATACGCAGTATTTT	CASSLYSGGPGDTQYF
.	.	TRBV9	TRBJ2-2	TGTGCCAGCAGCGTGACGGGACTCCTGAACACCGGGGAGCTGTTTTTT	CASSVTGLLNTGELFF
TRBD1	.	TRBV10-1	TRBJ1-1	TGCGCCAGCAGTGAGACCGGACAGGGAGAAGCTTTCTTT	CASSETGQGEAFF
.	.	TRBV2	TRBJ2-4	TGTGCCAGCACACTAGCTCTAGCCAAAAACATTCAGTACTTC	CASTLALAKNIQYF
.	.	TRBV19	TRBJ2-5	TGTGCCAGTAGTATTGCCGGGACAACGCCTTGGAGCCAAGAGACCCAGTACTTC	CASSIAGTTPWSQETQYF
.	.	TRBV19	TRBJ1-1	TGTGCCAGTAGTATGCAGGGTAACACTGAAGCTTTCTTT	CASSMQGNTEAFF
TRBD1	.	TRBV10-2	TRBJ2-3	TGCGCCACCCAGACAGGGGGGTCTTGGGATACGCAGTATTTT	CATQTGGSWDTQYF
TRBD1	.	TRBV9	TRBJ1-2	TGTGCCAGCAGCGTAGACAAGGGGGCGAACTATGGCTACACCTTC	CASSVDKGANYGYTF
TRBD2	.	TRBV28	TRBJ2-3	TGTGCCAGCCAATCGGGAGGGAGTGGTGTGTATACGCAGTATTTT	CASQSGGSGVYTQYF
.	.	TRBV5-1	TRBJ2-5	TGCGCCAGCAGCTTGCCTCAGGGGCCCCCACGAGAGACCCAGTACTTC	CASSLPQGPPRETQYF
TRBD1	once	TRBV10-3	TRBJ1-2	TGTGCCATCAGTGAGTCCTATCGGGACAGGGGAGATGGCTACACCTTC	CAISESYRDRGDGYTF
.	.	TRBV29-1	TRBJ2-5	TGCAGCGGAGGAGGCCCGACCGAGCACTTC	CSGGGPTEHF
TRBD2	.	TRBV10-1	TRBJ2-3	TGCGCCAGCAGTGAGACTAGCGGAAGAACAGATACGCAGTATTTT	CASSETSGRTDTQYF
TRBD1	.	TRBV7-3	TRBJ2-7	TGTGCCAGCAGCCCGGGGACAGGGGTCGTGTACGAGCAGTACTTC	CASSPGTGVVYEQYF
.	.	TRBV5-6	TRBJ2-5	TGTGCCAGCAGCTCAACAGCACACAGCGGCGTTACATTAGAGACCCAGTACTTC	CASSSTAHSGVTLETQYF
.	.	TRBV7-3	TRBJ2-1	TGTGCCAGCAGCTCGGGGGTTTGGAATGAGCAGTTCTTC	CASSSGVWNEQFF
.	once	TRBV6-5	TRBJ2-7	TGTGCCAGCAAAAATGGCGGCTCCTACGAGCAGTACTTC	CASKNGGSYEQYF
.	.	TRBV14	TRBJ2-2	TGTGCCAGCAGCCAATATAACACCGGGGAGCTGTTTTTT	CASSQYNTGELFF
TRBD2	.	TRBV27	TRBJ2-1	TGTGCCAGCAGTCCAAGCGGGGGTCTCTCCTACAATGAGCAGTTCTTC	CASSPSGGLSYNEQFF
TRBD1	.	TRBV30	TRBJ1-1	TGTGCCTGGAGAGACCCGGGACAGGGCTCCACTGAAGCTTTCTTT	CAWRDPGQGSTEAFF
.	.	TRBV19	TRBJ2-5	TGTGCCAGTACTTCTATATCGGGGTCCGTAGCGACCCAGTACTTC	CASTSISGSVATQYF
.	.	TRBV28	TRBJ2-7	TGTGCCAGCAGTTTAGGGGGCCGAACCTACGAGCAGTACTTC	CASSLGGRTYEQYF
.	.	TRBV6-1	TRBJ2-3	TGTGCCAGCAGTGAAGCGCGCGGGTTCACAGATACGCAGTATTTT	CASSEARGFTDTQYF
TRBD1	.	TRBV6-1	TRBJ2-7	TGTGCCAGCAGTGGCCGCGCCGGGACAGGGAGCTCCTACGAGCAGTACTTC	CASSGRAGTGSSYEQYF
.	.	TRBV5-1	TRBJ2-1	TGCGCCAGCAGCCGCCTCTTGACAGACAATGAGCAGTTCTTC	CASSRLLTDNEQFF
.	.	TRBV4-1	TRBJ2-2	TGCGCCAGCAGCCAAGTTGGCGGGAACACCGGGGAGCTGTTTTTT	CASSQVGGNTGELFF
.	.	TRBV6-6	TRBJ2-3	TGTGCCAGCAGTTCCGACTTCACGCCAGATACGCAGTATTTT	CASSSDFTPDTQYF
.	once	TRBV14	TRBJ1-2	TGTGCCAGCAGCCAAGGACAGGCCTATGGCTACACCTTC	CASSQGQAYGYTF
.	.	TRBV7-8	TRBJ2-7	TGTGCCAGCAGCCCTCGACTCGAGCAGTACTTC	CASSPRLEQYF
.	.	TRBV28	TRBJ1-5	TGTGCCAGCAGTTTCGGGACAACTAATCAGCCCCAGCATTTT	CASSFGTTNQPQHF
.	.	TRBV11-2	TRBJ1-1	TGTGCCAGCAGGTCGATACAAGTCACTGAAGCTTTCTTT	CASRSIQVTEAFF
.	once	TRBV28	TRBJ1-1	TGTGCCAGCAGTTTAAAAGTCGGGGGGACTGAAGCTTTCTTT	CASSLKVGGTEAFF
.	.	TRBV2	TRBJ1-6	TGTGCCAGCTGCCAGGAGGGAAGGAATAATTCACCCCTCCACTTT	CASCQEGRNNSPLHF
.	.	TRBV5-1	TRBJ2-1	TGCGCCAGCAGCTGGGCCGCTTACAATGAGCAGTTCTTC	CASSWAAYNEQFF
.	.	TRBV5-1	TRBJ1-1	TGCGCCAGCAGCCAGGAGGATGGCACTGAAGCTTTCTTT	CASSQEDGTEAFF
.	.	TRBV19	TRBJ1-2	TGTGCCAGTAGACTAGACAAGAACTATGGCTACACCTTC	CASRLDKNYGYTF
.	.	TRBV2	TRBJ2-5	TGTGCCAGCAGTGAATCAGGGCCAGAGACCCAGTACTTC	CASSESGPETQYF
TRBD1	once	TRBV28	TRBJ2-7	TGTGCCAGCCTATTGGGACAGAGCTACGAGCAGTACTTC	CASLLGQSYEQYF
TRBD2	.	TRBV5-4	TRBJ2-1	TGTGCCAGCAGTTACCTTGCCGGGACTAGTTTATATGAGCAGTTCTTC	CASSYLAGTSLYEQFF
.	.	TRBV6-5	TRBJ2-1	TGTGCCAGCAGTTACGCGGGGTATCAGGACAATGAGCAGTTCTTC	CASSYAGYQDNEQFF
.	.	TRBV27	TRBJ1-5	TGTGCCAGCAGGCCGGGAGAAGCCCCCAATCAGCCCCAGCATTTT	CASRPGEAPNQPQHF
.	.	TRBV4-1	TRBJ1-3	TGCGCCAGCAGCCAAGATCCGGAGATTACTGGAAACACCATATATTTT	CASSQDPEITGNTIYF
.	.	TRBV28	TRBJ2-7	TGTGCCAGCAGGGACCCCATACCGGGACCGGGAGAGGAGCAGTACTTC	CASRDPIPGPGEEQYF
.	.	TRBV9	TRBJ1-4	TGTGCCAGCAGCGTAGGGCAGGGTGGGGATGAAAAACTGTTTTTT	CASSVGQGGDEKLFF
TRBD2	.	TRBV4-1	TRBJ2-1	TGCGCCAGCAGCCAAGACTCTAGCGGGACCTACAATGAGCAGTTCTTC	CASSQDSSGTYNEQFF
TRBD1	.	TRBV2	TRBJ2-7	TGTGCCAGCAACGGACAGGGGCGCGACGAGCAGTACTTC	CASNGQGRDEQYF
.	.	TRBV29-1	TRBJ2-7	TGCAGCGCCTTGGGACTGAGCTCCTACGAGCAGTACTTC	CSALGLSSYEQYF
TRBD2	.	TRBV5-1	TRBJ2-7	TGCGCCAGCAGCTTCGGGGAGGGGCGGGGCGCCGACGAGCAGTACTTC	CASSFGEGRGADEQYF
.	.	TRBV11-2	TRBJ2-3	TGTGCCAGCAGCCTACAGGCCCGTCCGCAGTATTTT	CASSLQARPQYF
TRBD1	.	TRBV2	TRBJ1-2	TGTGCCAGCAGTGAAAGACGGGACAGCTATGGCTACACCTTC	CASSERRDSYGYTF
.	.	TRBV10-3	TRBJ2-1	TGTGCCATCAGTGATGGGGGGTGGGAGCAGTTCTTC	CAISDGGWEQFF
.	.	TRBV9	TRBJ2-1	TGTGCCAGCAGCGCCGGAGGGGGGGGATACAATGAGCAGTTCTTC	CASSAGGGGYNEQFF
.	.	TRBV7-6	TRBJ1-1	TGTGCCAGCAGCTTAGAGGGGAGGGGGACTGAAGCTTTCTTT	CASSLEGRGTEAFF
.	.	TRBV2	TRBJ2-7	TGTGCCAGCAGTGTAGAGGACGGGAGCTCCTACGAGCAGTACTTC	CASSVEDGSSYEQYF
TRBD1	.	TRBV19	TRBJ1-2	TGTGCCAGTAGTATTTCAGGGGGAACTAACTATGGCTACACCTTC	CASSISGGTNYGYTF
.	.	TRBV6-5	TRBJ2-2	TGTGCCAGCAGTTCGGTTAGGGGAAGAACCGGGGAGCTGTTTTTT	CASSSVRGRTGELFF
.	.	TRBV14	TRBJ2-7	TGTGCCAGTACCCCAAAGACACAAACCTACGAGCAGTACTTC	CASTPKTQTYEQYF